This record looks at one T cell receptor beta chain sequence and its context. These data belong to a study of blood T cell repertoires in COVID-19. Study-wide context: Italy, Spain and the United States were the sources of the convalescent and acute COVID-19 samples. Sample material is recorded as cDNA or gDNA derived from T cells, B-cell-depleted T cells, or PBMCs.

Authors' data handling: The assay estimated nucleated cells by amplifying reference gene primers. The assay was immunoSEQ multiplex PCR, and TCRdb's table has in-frame clones only and misses some. Clone size and the V and J calls come from that table; the DNA yielded D and trimming. The sample comprises 140,000 to 150,000 clones, 60% to 85% of which are singletons, and around 2.1% rests with the top ten. Trimming left V 0 bases short and J 7 bases short, with 9 bases between. The CDR3 spans 13 residues. From germline, CDR1 is KGHSH and CDR2 LQKENI. The clonotype was recovered from a woman aged 60-75 years with acute or convalescent COVID-19. Sequencing was performed on peripheral blood. The chain employs TRBV18 and TRBJ1-2, with no clear D. This chain's CDR3 is CASSPPPRGGYTF. CDR3 in DNA: TGTGCCAGCTCACCACCACCACGGGGTGGCTACACCTTC.